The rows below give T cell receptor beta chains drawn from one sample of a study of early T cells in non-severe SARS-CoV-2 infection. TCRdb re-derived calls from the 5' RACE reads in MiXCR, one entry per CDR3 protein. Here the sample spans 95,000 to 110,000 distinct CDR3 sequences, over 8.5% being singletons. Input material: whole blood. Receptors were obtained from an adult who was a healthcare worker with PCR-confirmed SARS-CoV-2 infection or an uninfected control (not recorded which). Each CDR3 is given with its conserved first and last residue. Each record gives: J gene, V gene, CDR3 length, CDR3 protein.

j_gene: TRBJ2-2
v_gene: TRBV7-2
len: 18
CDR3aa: CASSLEFWTSFRTGELFF

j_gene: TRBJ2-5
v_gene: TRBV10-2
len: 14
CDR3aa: CASSDQSGRLTQYF

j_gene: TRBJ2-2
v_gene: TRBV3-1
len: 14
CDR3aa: CASSPLADTGELFF

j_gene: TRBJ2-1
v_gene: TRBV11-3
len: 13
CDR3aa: CASSLDRLNEQFF

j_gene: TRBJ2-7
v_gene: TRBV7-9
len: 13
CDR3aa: CASTYPGAHEQYF

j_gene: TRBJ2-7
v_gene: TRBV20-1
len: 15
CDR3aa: CSALPWTALLGEQYF

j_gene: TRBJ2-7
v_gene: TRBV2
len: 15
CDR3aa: CASRSAPGSPPEQYF

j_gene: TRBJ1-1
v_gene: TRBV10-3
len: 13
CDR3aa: CAIRGALDTEAFF

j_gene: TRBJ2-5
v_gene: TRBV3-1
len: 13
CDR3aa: CASSQDPQETQYF

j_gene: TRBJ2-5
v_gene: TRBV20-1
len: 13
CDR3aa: CSARVTGMGTQYF

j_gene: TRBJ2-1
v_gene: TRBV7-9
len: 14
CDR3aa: CASSWGLAANEQFF

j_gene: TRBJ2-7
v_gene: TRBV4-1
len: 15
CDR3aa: CASSQMASGAYEQYF

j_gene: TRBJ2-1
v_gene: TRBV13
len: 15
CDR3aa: CASSLGRTGLNEQFF

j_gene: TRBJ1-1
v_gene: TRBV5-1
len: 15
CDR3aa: CASSLISPEYTEAFF

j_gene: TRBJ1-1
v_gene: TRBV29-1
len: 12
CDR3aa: CSVLIFEKEAFF

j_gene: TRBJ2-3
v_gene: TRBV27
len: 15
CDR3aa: CASRINSVGTDTQYF

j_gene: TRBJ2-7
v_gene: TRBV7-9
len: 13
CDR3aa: CASSLVPHYEQYF

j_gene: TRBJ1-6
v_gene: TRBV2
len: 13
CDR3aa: CASSARGNSPLHF

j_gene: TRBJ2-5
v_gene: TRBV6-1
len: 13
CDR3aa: CASRGAISGTQYF

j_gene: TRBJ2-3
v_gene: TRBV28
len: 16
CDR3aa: CASTPTSGSGADTQYF

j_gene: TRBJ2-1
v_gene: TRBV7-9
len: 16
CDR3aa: CASSVGTLSSYNEQFF

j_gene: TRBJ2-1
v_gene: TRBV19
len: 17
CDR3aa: CASSIGRSVRAFYEQFF

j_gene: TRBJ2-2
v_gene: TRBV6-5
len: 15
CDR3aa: CASGYGTANTGELFF

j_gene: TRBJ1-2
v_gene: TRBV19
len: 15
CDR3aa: CASTSPPPRTEGYTF

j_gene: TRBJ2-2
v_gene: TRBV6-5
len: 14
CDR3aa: CASSYSQGAGELFF

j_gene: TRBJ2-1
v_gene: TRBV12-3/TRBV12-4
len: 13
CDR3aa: CASSRGQGHEQFF

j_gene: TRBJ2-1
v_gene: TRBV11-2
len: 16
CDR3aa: CASSLSALSSYNEQFF

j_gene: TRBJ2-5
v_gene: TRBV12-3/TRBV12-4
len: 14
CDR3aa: CASSSEDSRETQYF

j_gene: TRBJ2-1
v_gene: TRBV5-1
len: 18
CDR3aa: CASSLTLRTSGSVNEQFF

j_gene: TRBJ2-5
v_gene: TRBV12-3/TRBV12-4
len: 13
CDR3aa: CATATRPGETQYF

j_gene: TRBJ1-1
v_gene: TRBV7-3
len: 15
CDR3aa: CASSFYREVVSEAFF